These 30 T cell receptor beta chains share one sample of origin, sequenced in a study of regulatory T cells in long-lasting Graves disease. Sample time point: newly diagnosed GD, antithyroid drugs for less than 3 months. PBMCs were the source of the RNA used for TCR sequencing. Sequencing libraries for TCR beta were prepared with iRepertoire HTBI primers and Arm-PCR of CDR3 regions. Each CDR3 protein gets one entry after TCRdb re-called the multiplex PCR reads with MiXCR. The sample includes 500,000 or so distinct CDR3 sequences, 15% to 20% of them seen just once. These data are also associated with another study on T cells in Graves' hyperthyroidism and ophthalmopathy.

Material: peripheral blood mononuclear cells (PBMCs), obtained at new diagnosis, from a patient treated with antithyroid drugs. Receptors originate from a middle-aged man with Graves disease.

This clonotype was recorded a few times. The rearrangement joins TRBV7-2 to TRBJ2-1; no reliable D call. The CDR3 is 15 amino acids. Germline CDR1 is SGHTA and CDR2 is FQGNSA. V was cut by 3 bases and J by 3 bases, with 12 bases left in between. CDR3 nucleotide sequence: TGTGCCAGCAGCTTCCCCGGACCAAACTACAATGAGCAGTTCTTC. Amino acid sequence: CASSFPGPNYNEQFF.

The gene calls are TRBV24-1 and TRBJ1-5; no clear D. The V end lost 3 bases, the J end lost 2 bases, and 10 bases lay between the germline ends. The CDR3 contains 15 residues. CDR1 and CDR2 (germline): KGHDR, SFDVKD. This CDR3 reads CATSDPSIGNQPQHF. The CDR3 nucleotides read TGTGCCACCAGTGATCCCTCCATTGGCAATCAGCCCCAGCATTTT.

At least ten counts were recorded for this clonotype. This chain joins TRBV5-1 and TRBJ2-1, with TRBD2 identical over 9 bases. Per germline, CDR1 SGHRS and CDR2 YFSETQ. V trimming: 4 bases; J trimming: 3 bases; junction bases outside the gene matches: 5. This CDR3 spans 15 amino acids. Written as DNA, the CDR3 is TGCGCCAGCAGCGTTATAGCGGGAGTCTACAATGAGCAGTTCTTC. It yields the protein CASSVIAGVYNEQFF.

This clonotype was observed at least ten times. This chain connects TRBV5-1 to TRBJ2-5; TRBD2 matches at 13 bases. V trimming: 4 bases; J trimming: 4 bases; junction bases outside the gene matches: 4. Germline CDR1 and CDR2: SGHRS and YFSETQ. The length of the CDR3 is 15 residues. In DNA form, the CDR3 reads TGCGCCAGCAGCGGGGGACTAGCGGGAACAGAGACCCAGTACTTC. Translated: CASSGGLAGTETQYF. The full variable domain, with the rest looked up from reference TRBV5-1 and TRBJ2-5, is KAGVTQTPRYLIKTRGQQVTLSCSPISGHRSVSWYQQTPGQGLQFLFEYFSETQRNKGNFPGRFSGRQFSNSRSEMNVSTLELGDSALYLCASSGGLAGTETQYFGPGTRLLVL.

The chain couples TRBV4-1 to TRBJ2-1; 10 nucleotides align to TRBD1. This CDR3 region has 15 residues. V trimming: 6 bases; J trimming: 7 bases; junction bases outside the gene matches: 9. CDR1 and CDR2 (germline): MGHRA, YSYEKL. The CDR3 region is CASRPGTGAMNEQFF. DNA for the CDR3: TGCGCCAGCAGACCCGGGACAGGGGCGATGAATGAGCAGTTCTTC.

This clonotype was recorded many times. This sequence joins TRBV28 and TRBJ2-3; maybe TRBD2 (6 bases). V lost 8 bases and J lost 2, with 17 bases in between. Germline lookup yields CDR1 MDHEN and CDR2 SYDVKM. The CDR3 has 15 residues. The CDR3 spells CASANSGSHTDTQYF. Written as DNA, the CDR3 is TGTGCCAGCGCAAATAGCGGCTCACACACAGATACGCAGTATTTT.

The gene calls are TRBV19 and TRBJ2-3; TRBD1 is a possible D gene (6 bases). The ends were cut back, 3 bases at V and 4 bases at J, with 11 bases in the middle. This CDR3 comprises 14 residues. The germline gives CDR1 LNHDA, CDR2 SQIVND (reference sequence). CDR3 sequence reads: CASSMAGDPDTQYF. The DNA for the CDR3 is TGTGCCAGTAGTATGGCAGGGGACCCAGATACGCAGTATTTT.

This chain links TRBV5-1 with TRBJ2-5; TRBD2 matches 8 bases. With V trimmed by 4 bases and J by 2 bases, 7 bases remained unmatched. The CDR3 has 15 residues. The germline CDR1 and CDR2 sequences are SGHRS and YFSETQ. The CDR3 loop is CASSTSGRRQETQYF. CDR3 nucleotide sequence: TGCGCCAGCAGCACAAGCGGGAGAAGACAAGAGACCCAGTACTTC.

This clonotype has just one count. The chain uses TRBV6-2 or TRBV6-3 and TRBJ2-7; 11 nucleotides agree with TRBD2. The CDR3 runs to 16 residues. J lost 2 bases, V lost 7 bases, and 10 bases had no gene match. Germline V gene sequence: CDR1 MNHEY, CDR2 SVGEGT. As DNA, the CDR3 is TGTGCCAGCACTCCAGGGACTAGCGGTTTAACCTACGAGCAGTACTTC. Encoded protein: CASTPGTSGLTYEQYF.

The V and J genes are TRBV5-1 and TRBJ2-7; D gene unclear. The ends were cut back, 3 bases at V and 6 bases at J, with 10 bases in the middle. This CDR3 is built from 12 residues. Per the germline V gene, CDR1 is SGHRS and CDR2 is YFSETQ. CDR3 region: CASSSTISEQYF. The CDR3 DNA sequence: TGCGCCAGCAGCTCAACTATCTCCGAGCAGTACTTC.

This clonotype was recorded a few times. The chain combines TRBV19 with TRBJ2-2, with D maybe TRBD1 (5 bases). CDR1 and CDR2 (germline): LNHDA, SQIVND (reference sequence). V was shortened by 4 bases and J by 5 bases, with 11 bases between the two germline ends. The CDR3 spans 14 residues. The CDR3 sequence is CASSTHQGTGELFF. The CDR3 bases are TGTGCCAGTAGTACACACCAGGGTACCGGGGAGCTGTTTTTT.

The CDR3 coding sequence is TGCAGTGCTAGAGAGGCAGATACGCAGTATTTT. Translation gives CSAREADTQYF. This sequence joins TRBV20-1 and TRBJ2-3; D is undetermined. Trimming shortened V by 0 bases and J by 4 bases, and 2 bases separated the two germline ends. The germline V gene encodes CDR1 DFQATT and CDR2 SNEGSKA (reference sequence). CDR3 size: 11 residues.

This clonotype was counted only a few times. The V call is TRBV19, the J call TRBJ1-5; TRBD1 might be the D (6 bases). Trimming took off 5 bases at V and 0 bases at J, with 17 bases between the two ends. This CDR3 comprises 17 residues. From germline, CDR1 is LNHDA and CDR2 SQIVND (reference sequence). The DNA for the CDR3 is TGTGCCAGTAGTCCCCGGACAGCACTTTATAGCAATCAGCCCCAGCATTTT. It translates to CASSPRTALYSNQPQHF.

This clonotype was detected many times. CDR3 sequence: CASSTDRAAPLHF. Here the CDR3 DNA reads TGTGCCAGCAGCACGGACCGGGCGGCACCCCTCCACTTT. The rearrangement uses TRBV11-2 and TRBJ1-6; D call uncertain. Germline loops: CDR1 SGHAT, CDR2 FQNNGV. Between the trimmed V and J ends, which lost 5 bases and 11 bases, there was a span of 13 bases. The CDR3 contains 13 residues. Using reference TRBV11-2 and TRBJ1-6 for the parts outside the CDR3, the full variable domain is EAGVAQSPRYKIIEKRQSVAFWCNPISGHATLYWYQQILGQGPKLLIQFQNNGVVDDSQLPKDRFSAERLKGVDSTLKIQPAKLEDSAVYLCASSTDRAAPLHFGNGTRLTVT.

The table lists this clonotype with a few counts. CDR3 amino acids: CAWSVHLVNEQYF. The CDR3 nucleotides read TGTGCCTGGAGTGTACACCTCGTGAACGAGCAGTACTTC. V is TRBV30 and J is TRBJ2-7; D is undetermined. This CDR3 is built from 13 residues. Trimming took off 0 bases at V and 5 bases at J, with 11 bases between the two ends. Germline assignment: CDR1 GTSNPN and CDR2 SVGIG (reference sequence).

Many counts were recorded for this clonotype. The chain recombines TRBV5-1 with TRBJ2-1, with TRBD2 matching over 12 bases. V dropped 6 bases and J dropped 9; count of bases not matched to a gene: 10. The CDR3 loop spans 15 amino acids. Germline assignment: CDR1 SGHRS and CDR2 YFSETQ. CDR3 in amino acids: CASTLTSGSYGEQFF. CDR3 DNA sequence: TGCGCCAGCACTTTGACTAGCGGGAGTTATGGTGAGCAGTTCTTC.

This rearrangement joins TRBV6-1 to TRBJ1-1; 8 nucleotides line up with TRBD1. The CDR3 has 14 residues. The germline V gene has CDR1 MNHNS and CDR2 SASEGT. Trimming removed 7 bases from V and 3 bases from J; junction bases left unmatched: 7. In nucleotides, the CDR3 is TGTGCCAGCATATCGGAGACAGGGGACACTGAAGCTTTCTTT. This encodes CASISETGDTEAFF.

The chain is built from TRBV20-1 and TRBJ2-3, with D uncertain. Germline assignment: CDR1 DFQATT and CDR2 SNEGSKA (reference sequence). Trimming removed 4 bases from V and 0 bases from J, with 14 bases in between. CDR3 length: 15 residues. CDR3 residues: CSATSPRPSTDTQYF. The CDR3 coding sequence is TGCAGTGCTACGAGTCCCCGCCCTAGCACAGATACGCAGTATTTT.

This clonotype has ten or more counts. This chain joins TRBV9 and TRBJ1-2, with D perhaps TRBD1 (6 bases). Between the trimmed V and J ends, which lost 1 base and 6 bases, there was a span of 13 bases. Germline V CDR1 and CDR2: SGDLS, YYNGEE. CDR3 size: 14 residues. CDR3 nucleotide sequence: TGTGCCAGCAGCGTATTACAGGGTGATAATGGCTACACCTTC. This translates into CASSVLQGDNGYTF.

This clonotype was found a few times. The gene calls are TRBV7-2 and TRBJ2-1; D call uncertain. Germline loops: CDR1 SGHTA, CDR2 FQGNSA. The CDR3 runs 14 residues. V lost 2 bases and J 4 bases, leaving 9 bases between the germline ends. The CDR3 sequence: CASSLSAAYNEQFF. The CDR3 region has the DNA TGTGCCAGCAGCTTATCTGCAGCTTACAATGAGCAGTTCTTC.

The table lists this clonotype with many counts. V is TRBV3-1 and J is TRBJ2-3, with D perhaps assigned TRBD1 or TRBD2 (5 bases each). V was shortened by 0 bases and J by 2 bases, with 9 bases between the two germline ends. This CDR3 has 15 amino acids. Looked up from germline, CDR1 is LGHDT and CDR2 is YNNKEL (reference sequence). Here the CDR3 DNA reads TGTGCCAGCAGCCAAGATGGGGGTCTCACAGATACGCAGTATTTT. It codes for CASSQDGGLTDTQYF.

This clonotype was seen ten or more times. V gene TRBV28 combines with J gene TRBJ2-7; perhaps TRBD1 as D (5 bases). Germline CDR1 and CDR2: MDHEN and SYDVKM. The CDR3 covers 19 residues. The V gene lost 1 base and the J gene lost 0 bases, with 22 bases spanning the gap. CDR3 bases: TGTGCCAGCAGTTTATTGGGGTTTTGGGGCAGCCCTAGCTCCTACGAGCAGTACTTC. This codes for CASSLLGFWGSPSSYEQYF. The full variable domain, rest sourced from reference TRBV28 and TRBJ2-7, is DVKVTQSSRYLVKRTGEKVFLECVQDMDHENMFWYRQDPGLGLRLIYFSYDVKMKEKGDIPEGYSVSREKKERFSLILESASTNQTSMYLCASSLLGFWGSPSSYEQYFGPGTRLTVT.

Many counts were recorded for this clonotype. The chain is built from TRBV11-2 and TRBJ2-1; 9 bases line up with TRBD1. The germline CDR1 and CDR2 sequences are SGHAT and FQNNGV. This CDR3 has 14 residues. V lost 7 bases, J lost 9 bases, and 10 bases stayed unmatched. CDR3 in DNA: TGTGCCAGCACCCCAAGGGACAGGGTTTTTGAGCAGTTCTTC. Encoded protein: CASTPRDRVFEQFF. The full variable domain, completed using reference TRBV11-2 and TRBJ2-1, is EAGVAQSPRYKIIEKRQSVAFWCNPISGHATLYWYQQILGQGPKLLIQFQNNGVVDDSQLPKDRFSAERLKGVDSTLKIQPAKLEDSAVYLCASTPRDRVFEQFFGPGTRLTVL.

The V and J genes are TRBV20-1 and TRBJ2-1; 9 positions agree with TRBD2. Germline CDR1 DFQATT, CDR2 SNEGSKA (reference sequence). The CDR3 contains 18 residues. Trimming cost V 1 base and J 1 base; bases outside gene matches: 11. Here the CDR3 reads CSARVASGGRGSYNEQFF. The CDR3 DNA follows: TGCAGTGCTAGAGTAGCGTCGGGCGGGAGGGGTTCCTACAATGAGCAGTTCTTC.

This clonotype has at least ten counts. J is TRBJ1-1 and V is TRBV2; the D is unclear. Per germline, CDR1 SNHLY and CDR2 FYNNEI. The CDR3 length is 15 residues. The ends were cut back, 3 bases at V and 5 bases at J, with 16 bases in the middle. CDR3 region: CASSEFRQRGTEAFF. The DNA of the CDR3 is TGTGCCAGCAGTGAGTTTCGTCAACGAGGAACTGAAGCTTTCTTT. Supplemented by reference TRBV2 and TRBJ1-1, the full variable domain reads EPEVTQTPSHQVTQMGQEVILRCVPISNHLYFYWYRQILGQKVEFLVSFYNNEISEKSEIFDDQFSVERPDGSNFTLKIRSTKLEDSAMYFCASSEFRQRGTEAFFGQGTRLTVV.

This clonotype showed up just a few times. CDR3 DNA: TGTGCCAGCAGCCAAGAATGGGACCAACTTCAAGAGACCCAGTACTTC. This translates into CASSQEWDQLQETQYF. The chain links TRBV3-1 to TRBJ2-1; D is possibly TRBD1 or TRBD2 (5 bases each). The J call could be wrong; TRBJ2-5 is a better fit for the DNA end. This CDR3 comprises 16 residues. Germline CDR1 reads LGHDT; CDR2 reads YNNKEL (reference sequence).

About this clonotype itself: A read error is possible here, since a much larger clone lies one base away. The V and J genes are TRBV7-9 and TRBJ2-5, with 10 positions matching TRBD2. With V trimmed by 5 bases and J by 11 bases, 11 bases remained unmatched. CDR1 and CDR2 (germline): SEHNR, FQNEAQ (reference sequence). This CDR3 region has 14 residues. For the CDR3, the DNA is TGTGCCAGCAGCCCCAATGGAGCGGGAGGGCCTCAGTACTTC. This encodes CASSPNGAGGPQYF.

This clonotype was seen a few times. CDR3 sequence: CASSSSAPINIQYF. CDR3 nucleotides: TGTGCCAGCAGTTCAAGTGCCCCTATAAACATTCAGTACTTC. The rearrangement uses TRBV27 and TRBJ2-4; D remains unclear. Deletions cut 4 bases from V and 6 bases from J, with 13 bases between. Germline-derived CDR1 and CDR2 are MNHEY and SMNVEV (reference sequence). This CDR3 has 14 residues.

The V call is TRBV11-2, the J call TRBJ2-1; the match to TRBD2 covers 15 bases. Germline V gene lookup returns CDR1 SGHAT and CDR2 FQNNGV. The CDR3 is 16 residues long. V gave up 5 bases and J gave up 4 bases; unmatched junction bases: 3. The CDR3 coding sequence is TGTGCCAGCAGCGACGGGACTAGCGGGAGGTACAATGAGCAGTTCTTC. This gives the protein CASSDGTSGRYNEQFF.

This clonotype came up many times. The genes are TRBV30 and TRBJ2-3; D may be TRBD2 (6 bases). Trimming removed 6 bases at V and 2 bases at J, with 15 bases between. CDR1 and CDR2 from the germline V gene are GTSNPN and SVGIG (reference sequence). The CDR3 loop spans 14 amino acids. The CDR3 spells CACLVAEHTDTQYF. CDR3 nucleotide sequence: TGTGCCTGCCTTGTAGCGGAGCACACAGATACGCAGTATTTT.